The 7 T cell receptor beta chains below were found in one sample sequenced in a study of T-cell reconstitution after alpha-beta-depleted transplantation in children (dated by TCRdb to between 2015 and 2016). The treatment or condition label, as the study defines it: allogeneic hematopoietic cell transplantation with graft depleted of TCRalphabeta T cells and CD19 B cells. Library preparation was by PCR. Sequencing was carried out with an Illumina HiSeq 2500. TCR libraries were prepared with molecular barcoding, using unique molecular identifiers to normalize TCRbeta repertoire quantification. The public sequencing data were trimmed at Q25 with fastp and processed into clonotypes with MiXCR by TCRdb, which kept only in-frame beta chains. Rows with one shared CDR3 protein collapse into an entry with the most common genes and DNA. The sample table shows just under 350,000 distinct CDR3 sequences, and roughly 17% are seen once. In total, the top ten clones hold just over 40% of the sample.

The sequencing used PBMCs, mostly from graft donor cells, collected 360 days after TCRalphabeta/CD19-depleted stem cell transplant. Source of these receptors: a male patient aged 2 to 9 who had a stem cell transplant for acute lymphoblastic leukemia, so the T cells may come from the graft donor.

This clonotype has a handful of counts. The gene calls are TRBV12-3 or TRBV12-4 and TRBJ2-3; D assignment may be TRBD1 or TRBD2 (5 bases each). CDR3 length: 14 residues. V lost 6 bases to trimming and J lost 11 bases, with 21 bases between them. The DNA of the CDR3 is TGTGCCAGCAGACTAGGACAACCTCCACACTTGCAGTATTTT. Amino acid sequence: CASRLGQPPHLQYF.

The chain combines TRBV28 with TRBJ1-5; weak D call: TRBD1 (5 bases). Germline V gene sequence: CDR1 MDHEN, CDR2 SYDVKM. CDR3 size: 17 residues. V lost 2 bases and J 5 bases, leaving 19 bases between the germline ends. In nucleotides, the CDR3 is TGTGCCAGCAGTTTAGGTTGGAGGGGTAGGAACGATCAGCCCCAGCATTTT. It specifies CASSLGWRGRNDQPQHF. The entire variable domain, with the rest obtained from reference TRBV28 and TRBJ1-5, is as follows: DVKVTQSSRYLVKRTGEKVFLECVQDMDHENMFWYRQDPGLGLRLIYFSYDVKMKEKGDIPEGYSVSREKKERFSLILESASTNQTSMYLCASSLGWRGRNDQPQHFGDGTRLSIL.

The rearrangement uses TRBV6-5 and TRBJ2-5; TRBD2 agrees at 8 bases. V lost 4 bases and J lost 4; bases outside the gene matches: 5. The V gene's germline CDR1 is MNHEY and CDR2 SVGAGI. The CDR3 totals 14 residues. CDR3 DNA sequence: TGTGCCAGCAGTTCCCCCGGGGGGGCAGAGACCCAGTACTTC. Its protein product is CASSSPGGAETQYF.

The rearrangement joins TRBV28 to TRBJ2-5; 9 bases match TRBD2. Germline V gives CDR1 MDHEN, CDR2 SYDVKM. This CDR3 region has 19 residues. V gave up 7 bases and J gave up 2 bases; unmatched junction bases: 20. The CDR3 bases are TGTGCCAGCATGCCCAGCGGCCCCTTGGAAGCGGGAGGACAAGAGACCCAGTACTTC. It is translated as CASMPSGPLEAGGQETQYF.

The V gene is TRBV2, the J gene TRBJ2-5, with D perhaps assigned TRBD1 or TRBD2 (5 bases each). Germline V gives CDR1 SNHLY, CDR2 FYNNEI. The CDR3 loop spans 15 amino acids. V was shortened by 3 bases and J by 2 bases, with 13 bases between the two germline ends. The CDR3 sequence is CASSDPGTAQETQYF. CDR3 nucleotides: TGTGCCAGCAGTGACCCCGGGACGGCACAAGAGACCCAGTACTTC.

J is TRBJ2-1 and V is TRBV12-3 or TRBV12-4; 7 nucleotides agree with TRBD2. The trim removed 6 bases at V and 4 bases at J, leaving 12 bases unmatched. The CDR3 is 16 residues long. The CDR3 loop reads CASSLGGTPRYNEQFF. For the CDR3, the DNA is TGTGCCAGCAGCTTGGGAGGGACTCCTCGATACAATGAGCAGTTCTTC.

CDR3 nucleotide sequence: TGTGCCAGCAGCCGAGCGGGAGGGGTCCCTTTCTCTAATGAGCAGTTCTTC. This sequence encodes CASSRAGGVPFSNEQFF. This sequence joins TRBV14 and TRBJ2-1, with 10 bases fitting TRBD2. Per the germline V gene, CDR1 is SGHDN and CDR2 is FVKESK. With 4 bases clipped from V and 7 bases from J, the junction kept 13 bases outside the gene matches. This CDR3 has 17 amino acids. The entire variable domain, with the rest obtained from reference TRBV14 and TRBJ2-1, is as follows: EAGVTQFPSHSVIEKGQTVTLRCDPISGHDNLYWYRRVMGKEIKFLLHFVKESKQDESGMPNNRFLAERTGGTYSTLKVQPAELEDSGVYFCASSRAGGVPFSNEQFFGPGTRLTVL.